The 22 T cell receptor beta chains reported below all come from one sample, sequenced in a study of blood T cell repertoires in COVID-19 (dated by TCRdb to the early 2020s). Receptor amplification or capture employed the immunoSEQ multiplex PCR assay. TCRdb stores this immuneACCESS table with in-frame sequences only. Part of the clones is absent; in the studies checked, under half of the shortfall reflects unresolved V genes, and no reason is known for the rest. Across this sample there are 350,000 to 450,000 clones, with 70% to 90% seen only once. The top ten clonotypes cover just over 7% of the sample. The sample consisted of peripheral blood. The receptors derive from a woman aged 60-70 years with COVID-19, enrolled during active disease.

The V gene is TRBV19, the J gene TRBJ1-1; the D is unclear. V lost 2 bases and J lost 3, with 7 bases in between. CDR3 length: 13 amino acids. Germline CDR1 and CDR2: LNHDA and SQIVND (reference sequence). This chain's CDR3 is CASSISVDTEAFF. As DNA, the CDR3 is TGTGCCAGTAGTATATCGGTAGACACTGAAGCTTTCTTT.

The rearrangement joins TRBV7-2 to TRBJ2-1; 7 bases align to TRBD2. The V segment lost 1 base and the J segment 6 bases; nucleotides outside the gene matches: 6. The V gene's germline CDR1 is SGHTA and CDR2 FQGNSA. This CDR3 is 15 amino acids long. This CDR3 is CASSLGASGRNEQFF. The CDR3 DNA follows: TGTGCCAGCAGCTTAGGCGCTAGCGGCCGCAATGAGCAGTTCTTC.

This clone was seen just once. The rearrangement uses TRBV25-1 and TRBJ2-1; D remains unclear. The V and J ends lost 1 base and 0 bases respectively, with 7 bases between them. The CDR3 totals 15 residues. Germline V gives CDR1 MGHDK, CDR2 SYGVNS. This CDR3 reads CASSESLGSYNEQFF. DNA of the CDR3: TGTGCCAGCAGTGAATCTCTCGGCTCCTACAATGAGCAGTTCTTC.

The chain employs TRBV7-6 and TRBJ2-5, with 7 bases lining up with TRBD1. With V trimmed by 1 base and J by 3 bases, 2 bases remained unmatched. The germline V gene encodes CDR1 SGHVS and CDR2 FNYEAQ. The CDR3 spans 14 residues. The CDR3 DNA reads as TGTGCCAGCAGCTTAGGACAGGGAAAAGAGACCCAGTACTTC. Translation gives CASSLGQGKETQYF.

This clone was seen a single time. This rearrangement joins TRBV29-1 to TRBJ2-3, with TRBD1 identical over 9 bases. Germline V CDR1 and CDR2: SQVTM, ANQGSEA. V lost 7 bases and J lost 2; bases outside the gene matches: 13. There are 16 residues in the CDR3. CDR3 amino acids: CSAVIGTGRFTDTQYF. CDR3 nucleotides: TGCAGCGCTGTTATCGGGACAGGGCGGTTCACAGATACGCAGTATTTT.

This clone has a handful of counts. The chain carries TRBV19 and TRBJ2-7, with D perhaps TRBD2 (5 bases). Germline V gene data show CDR1 as LNHDA and CDR2 as SQIVND (reference sequence). The V and J ends lost 7 bases and 0 bases respectively, with 10 bases between them. The CDR3 covers 13 residues. The CDR3 loop reads CASTREGSYEQYF. The CDR3 bases are TGTGCCAGTACCCGTGAGGGCTCCTACGAGCAGTACTTC.

The V and J genes are TRBV7-3 and TRBJ2-3; 11 bases agree with TRBD2. The CDR3 is made up of 15 amino acids. The germline V gene has CDR1 SGHTA and CDR2 FQGTGA. V lost 3 bases, J lost 6 bases, and 5 bases stayed unmatched. CDR3 loop: CASSFSGGAFDTQYF. In nucleotides, the CDR3 is TGTGCCAGCAGCTTTAGCGGGGGGGCCTTCGATACGCAGTATTTT. Based on the CDR3 plus reference TRBV7-3 and TRBJ2-3, the full variable domain is GAGVSQTPSNKVTEKGKYVELRCDPISGHTALYWYRQSLGQGPEFLIYFQGTGAADDSGLPNDRFFAVRPEGSVSTLKIQRTERGDSAVYLCASSFSGGAFDTQYFGPGTRLTVL.

The rearrangement uses TRBV11-3 and TRBJ1-5; no firm D call. Germline values: CDR1 SGHNT, CDR2 YENEEA. This CDR3 comprises 13 residues. V lost 1 base to trimming and J lost 4 bases, with 5 bases between them. CDR3 coding DNA: TGTGCCAGCAGCTTAGCCCCTAATCAGCCCCAGCATTTT. It encodes CASSLAPNQPQHF.

The chain recombines TRBV30 with TRBJ2-7, with 8 bases fitting TRBD2. J gave up 5 bases and V 8 bases, and 5 bases lay outside the gene matches. This CDR3 region has 11 residues. Germline assignment: CDR1 GTSNPN and CDR2 SVGIG (reference sequence). CDR3 in DNA: TGTGCCATCGGCGGGGGGCACGAGCAGTACTTC. Translation gives CAIGGGHEQYF.

The gene calls are TRBV7-2 and TRBJ1-5, with D possibly matching TRBD1 (5 bases). Germline V gene sequence: CDR1 SGHTA, CDR2 FQGNSA. V lost 0 bases to trimming and J lost 11 bases, with 11 bases between them. The CDR3 loop spans 13 amino acids. The DNA of the CDR3 is TGTGCCAGCAGCTTAGCGCAGGGCACAGCCCAGCATTTT. Translated: CASSLAQGTAQHF.

The chain links TRBV19 to TRBJ2-3; a weak D match, TRBD2 (7 bases). CDR3 length: 14 amino acids. Between the trimmed V and J ends, which lost 8 bases and 5 bases, there was a span of 17 bases. The V gene's germline CDR1 is LNHDA and CDR2 SQIVND (reference sequence). This chain's CDR3 is CASARWGGGDTQYF. CDR3 bases: TGTGCCAGTGCACGTTGGGGGGGCGGAGATACGCAGTATTTT.

This chain uses TRBV7-8 with TRBJ2-3; 12 nucleotides match TRBD2. This CDR3 spans 17 amino acids. Germline CDR1 is SGHVS and CDR2 is FQNEAQ. The V and J ends lost 5 bases and 7 bases, in that order; junction bases with no gene match: 13. In DNA form, the CDR3 reads TGTGCCAGCAGCATCCTAGCGGGGGGGCCTGTTGGGAATACGCAGTATTTT. This codes for CASSILAGGPVGNTQYF.

This clone has more than one count but fewer than ten. The chain recombines TRBV3-1 (or the pseudogene TRBV3-2) with TRBJ1-2; tentatively, D is TRBD1 (6 bases). This CDR3 contains 15 residues. V was clipped by 0 bases and J by 8 bases, with 16 bases between them. CDR1 and CDR2 (germline): LGHDT, YNNKEL (reference sequence). As DNA, the CDR3 is TGTGCCAGCAGCCAAGAGGGGAGATTGGGACACGGCTACACCTTC. This sequence encodes CASSQEGRLGHGYTF.

The chain couples TRBV9 to TRBJ1-2; TRBD1 aligns across 7 bases. CDR3 length: 16 residues. Per germline, CDR1 SGDLS and CDR2 YYNGEE. With 1 base clipped from V and 3 bases from J, the junction kept 9 bases outside the gene matches. CDR3 sequence (DNA): TGTGCCAGCAGCGTAAGCAAACAGGGGTACGACTATGGCTACACCTTC. It translates to CASSVSKQGYDYGYTF.

V gene TRBV6-6 combines with J gene TRBJ2-2; 11 bases match TRBD1. The germline CDR1 and CDR2 sequences are MNHNY and SVGAGI (reference sequence). The CDR3 runs to 15 residues. V shed 6 bases, J shed 2 bases, and the junction held 2 bases outside the gene matches. CDR3 in amino acids: CASRDRGRNTGELFF. The CDR3 nucleotides are TGTGCCAGCAGGGACAGGGGGCGAAACACCGGGGAGCTGTTTTTT.

The chain combines TRBV28 with TRBJ2-1; 14 bases map to TRBD2. CDR1 is MDHEN and CDR2 is SYDVKM in the germline V gene. This CDR3 region has 18 residues. Trimming at V came to 1 base and at J to 8 bases, leaving 10 bases not matched to a gene. The CDR3 sequence: CASSLFSGLAGVVDEQFF. The CDR3 DNA is TGTGCCAGCAGTTTATTTTCGGGACTAGCGGGGGTGGTGGATGAGCAGTTCTTC.

The chain links TRBV28 to TRBJ1-4; TRBD1 matches 9 bases. CDR1 is MDHEN and CDR2 is SYDVKM in the germline V gene. The CDR3 runs to 16 residues. The ends lost 6 bases at V and 6 bases at J; junction bases unmatched: 11. CDR3 sequence reads: CASSTRDRDWDEKLFF. CDR3 DNA: TGTGCCAGCAGCACCCGGGACAGGGATTGGGATGAAAAACTGTTTTTT.

As DNA, the CDR3 is TGTGCCAGCAGTTCCGGGACAGGGGTAAACTATGGCTACACCTTC. Its translation: CASSSGTGVNYGYTF. The chain links TRBV2 to TRBJ1-2, with 10 bases identical to TRBD1. J lost 2 bases, V lost 5 bases, and 5 bases had no gene match. The CDR3 length is 15 residues. The germline V gene has CDR1 SNHLY and CDR2 FYNNEI.

The chain employs TRBV5-1 and TRBJ1-6; TRBD1 matches 7 bases. Germline-derived CDR1 and CDR2 are SGHRS and YFSETQ. Trimming took 7 bases from V and 4 from J; bases not matched to a gene: 5. This CDR3 comprises 14 residues. The CDR3 coding sequence is TGCGCCAGCGCCTTGACAGGGTATAATTCACCCCTCCACTTT. As protein: CASALTGYNSPLHF.

The chain is built from TRBV7-2 and TRBJ1-5; D gene ambiguous. The ends were cut back, 1 base at V and 0 bases at J, with 10 bases in the middle. Germline lookup yields CDR1 SGHTA and CDR2 FQGNSA. The length of the CDR3 is 16 residues. CDR3 sequence: CASSLDSEHSNQPQHF. CDR3 nucleotides: TGTGCCAGCAGCTTAGATTCGGAGCATAGCAATCAGCCCCAGCATTTT. Looking up the rest from reference TRBV7-2 and TRBJ1-5 gives the full variable domain: GAGVSQSPSNKVTEKGKDVELRCDPISGHTALYWYRQSLGQGLEFLIYFQGNSAPDKSGLPSDRFSAERTGGSVSTLTIQRTQQEDSAVYLCASSLDSEHSNQPQHFGDGTRLSIL.

The V call is TRBV15, the J call TRBJ2-6; 7 nucleotides line up with TRBD1. Germline CDR1 is LNHNV and CDR2 is YYDKDF (reference sequence). The CDR3 spans 16 residues. V gave up 5 bases and J gave up 2 bases; unmatched junction bases: 6. CDR3 sequence: CATSPIGTAGANVLTF. The CDR3 region has the DNA TGTGCCACCAGCCCCATTGGGACAGCTGGGGCCAACGTCCTGACTTTC.

The J gene is TRBJ1-2, the V gene TRBV29-1; 8 nucleotides agree with TRBD1. Germline V CDR1 and CDR2: SQVTM, ANQGSEA. The CDR3 is 14 residues long. Germline trimming cut 4 bases from V and 8 bases from J; bases unmatched to any gene: 12. For the CDR3, the DNA is TGCAGCGTTGGGGGGACAGGACTTTCCTCGGGCTACACCTTC. It translates to CSVGGTGLSSGYTF.